This T cell receptor (beta chain) was captured by sequencing in a study of identical twins (dated by TCRdb to about 2016). About the study as a whole: The study deep-sequenced TCR alpha and beta repertoires from monozygotic twins, unrelated adults of various ages and cord blood to test whether fetal clonotypes persist. To rule out contamination, the twin experiments were replicated at different times with different library preparation protocols.

All donors were healthy Caucasians. Miltenyi CD45RO+ enrichment and human naive T-cell isolation kits were used to isolate memory (CD45RO+) and naive T cells from PBMC. In this sample, this clonotype turned up many times. Its target antigen remains unknown. No qualities accompany the bases; no much larger clone lies one base away. General conclusions and limits of the study: Zero-insertion analyses could be partly confounded by invariant T cells such as MAIT and iNKT, although diverse VJ usage argued against such confounding for most clonotypes. In beta out-of-frame sequences, excess twin sharing was weaker, because having fewer shared sequences lowered the signal-to-noise ratio. Because the same donors could not be followed over many years, the conclusions relied on cross-sectional statistical analysis. Abundant cord blood beta clonotypes carried fewer insertions; young adult naive repertoires showed a weaker similar trend, while memory repertoires showed none. In monozygotic twins, out-of-frame TCR alpha sharing was systematically underestimated by recombination models, although the models agreed with sharing between unrelated individuals. Compared with coincidental sharing between unrelated individuals, out-of-frame TCR alpha sequences shared between twins showed an excess of sequences with low generation probability.

From the germline V gene, CDR1 is MNHEY and CDR2 is SVGEGT. V loses 6 bases of germline sequence and J loses 7 bases, and the interval between the two ends is 13 bases. Including the terminal cysteine and phenylalanine, the CDR3 comprises 14 residues. Just the 42-base CDR3 DNA is kept, in frame starting at base 1. Library method: 5' RACE. The sequencer listed for this sample is Illumina HiSeq 2000. Template switching introduced a universal primer binding site; the final cDNA contained a unique molecular identifier, enabling accurate counting of TCR cDNA molecules. First-strand cDNA for TCR alpha and beta chains was synthesized from specific primers in the conserved constant-segment region. To control for contamination, every cDNA library was double barcoded, receiving both a SMART-Mk sample barcode and Illumina barcodes. TruSeq adapter sequences, together with Illumina sample barcodes, were added in two successive PCR steps. TCR alpha and beta cDNA libraries were sequenced on the Illumina HiSeq platform with custom primers. Processing in the source paper ran as follows. MiGEC processed the raw reads to extract unique molecular identifiers, while MiXCR was used to determine the CDR3 positions. For each individual, recombination models were inferred using an EM algorithm with the repgenHMM and IGoR tools. Shared clonotypes were analyzed with the tcR package in R, and sharing was normalized by the product of cloneset sizes. Out-of-frame nonproductive sequences were analyzed to study raw recombination free of thymic and clonal selection effects. Through fastp at Q25 and MiXCR, TCRdb rebuilt clones from the public reads, retaining in-frame beta chains. Duplicate CDR3 protein sequences are folded into a single record with the most common DNA and genes. The V and J calls and clone size come from TCRdb's table, not from the authors' own analysis. In this sample the table shows 150,000 or so distinct CDR3 sequences, roughly 3.5% of which occur a single time. Clones ranked in the top ten supply 8.1% of the sample.

Specimen: memory T cells sorted from blood. The sample's cell subset or site label is to be understood as: CD45RO+ enriched T cells. The sequence joins TRBV6-2 or TRBV6-3 to TRBJ1-6, with a weak D call of TRBD1 (5 bases match). This TCR was recovered from a man younger than 35 in good health. CDR3 sequence: CASRPGTVNSPLHF. The nucleotide sequence reads TGTGCCAGCAGACCCGGGACCGTAAATTCACCCCTCCACTTT.